A selection of T cell receptor beta chains follows, all from one sample in a study of CD8+ T cells in alopecia areata. The protocol was immunoSEQ multiplex PCR, while the TCRdb copy is restricted to in-frame clones and leaves out a portion. The data show about 90,000 clones, about 40% seen once. The starting material was CD8+ T cells sorted from blood, obtained at week 24, from a patient treated with tofacitinib. The source of these receptors is a human donor with alopecia areata. Both conserved end residues are part of each CDR3. The order of the fields is V gene, J gene, clone size, D gene, CDR3 DNA, CDR3 protein. D genes are given only for firm matches. Rows may omit the clone size; those that give it use once, few, many or a size class.

v_gene: TRBV29-1; j_gene: TRBJ2-5; abundance: NA; d_gene: NA; CDR3nt: TGCAGCGTTGCGGGTAGGGAGACCCAGTACTTC; CDR3aa: CSVAGRETQYF
v_gene: TRBV6-5; j_gene: TRBJ2-5; abundance: few; d_gene: NA; CDR3nt: TGTGCCAGCAGTTACAGTCCATCCCGAGGGACCCAGTACTTC; CDR3aa: CASSYSPSRGTQYF
v_gene: TRBV15; j_gene: TRBJ1-4; abundance: once; d_gene: NA; CDR3nt: TGTGCCACCAGACTACCCGGGAATGAAAAACTGTTTTTT; CDR3aa: CATRLPGNEKLFF
v_gene: TRBV6-4; j_gene: TRBJ2-2; abundance: NA; d_gene: NA; CDR3nt: TGTGCCAGCAGTTCTCTCGACACCGGGGAGCTGTTTTTT; CDR3aa: CASSSLDTGELFF
v_gene: TRBV30; j_gene: TRBJ2-7; abundance: NA; d_gene: NA; CDR3nt: TGTGCCTGGAGTGTAGGCACAAGGTTAGAGCAGTACTTC; CDR3aa: CAWSVGTRLEQYF
v_gene: TRBV29-1; j_gene: TRBJ2-7; abundance: few; d_gene: NA; CDR3nt: TGCAGCGTTGAAGTGGCAGGAGGACAAGAATACGAGCAGTACTTC; CDR3aa: CSVEVAGGQEYEQYF
v_gene: TRBV7-2; j_gene: TRBJ2-1; abundance: NA; d_gene: TRBD2; CDR3nt: TGTGCCAGCAGTCCAGGGGGGACTAGCGGATACAATGAGCAGTTCTTC; CDR3aa: CASSPGGTSGYNEQFF
v_gene: TRBV20-1; j_gene: TRBJ2-5; abundance: few; d_gene: NA; CDR3nt: TGCAGTGCTGGCGGGTCCCAGTACTTC; CDR3aa: CSAGGSQYF
v_gene: TRBV6-5; j_gene: TRBJ1-1; abundance: NA; d_gene: NA; CDR3nt: TGTGCCAGCAGTAACTTCAGGGACATGAACACTGAAGCTTTCTTT; CDR3aa: CASSNFRDMNTEAFF
v_gene: TRBV6-1; j_gene: TRBJ2-7; abundance: NA; d_gene: NA; CDR3nt: TGTGCCAGCAGGGACTCCAGGATCTACGAGCAGTACTTC; CDR3aa: CASRDSRIYEQYF
v_gene: TRBV7-9; j_gene: TRBJ2-1; abundance: NA; d_gene: NA; CDR3nt: TGTGCCAGCAGCTTAGAAGGCGGGGTCACCTACAATGAGCAGTTCTTC; CDR3aa: CASSLEGGVTYNEQFF
v_gene: TRBV14; j_gene: TRBJ1-2; abundance: NA; d_gene: NA; CDR3nt: TGTTCAGTCTCTTGGGAGCACAACGTTACTCCCTTC; CDR3aa: CSVSWEHNVTPF
v_gene: TRBV7-9; j_gene: TRBJ2-7; abundance: NA; d_gene: NA; CDR3nt: TGTGCCAGCAGCTTAACCTCGGGCCCCTCGAGGGAGGAGCAGTACTTC; CDR3aa: CASSLTSGPSREEQYF
v_gene: TRBV25-1; j_gene: TRBJ2-1; abundance: NA; d_gene: NA; CDR3nt: TGTGCCAGCAGTGAAGGGGGACTCCTTGAGCAGTTCTTC; CDR3aa: CASSEGGLLEQFF
v_gene: TRBV29-1; j_gene: TRBJ1-1; abundance: few; d_gene: NA; CDR3nt: TGCAGCGCCGAACGGGGGCTTGAAGCTTTCTTT; CDR3aa: CSAERGLEAFF
v_gene: TRBV29-1; j_gene: TRBJ2-7; abundance: few; d_gene: NA; CDR3nt: TGCAGCGTTAGACAGGACCACGAGCAGTACTTC; CDR3aa: CSVRQDHEQYF
v_gene: TRBV27; j_gene: TRBJ2-1; abundance: NA; d_gene: NA; CDR3nt: TGTGCCAGCAGTTTACGGGGGAGCGACAATGAGCAGTTCTTC; CDR3aa: CASSLRGSDNEQFF
v_gene: TRBV7-8; j_gene: TRBJ2-1; abundance: NA; d_gene: NA; CDR3nt: TGTGCCAGCAGCTTAGATCAACAGCCCAATGAGCAGTTCTTC; CDR3aa: CASSLDQQPNEQFF
v_gene: TRBV15; j_gene: TRBJ2-2; abundance: NA; d_gene: NA; CDR3nt: TGTGCCACCAGCAGAGAAGCCGGGGAGCTGTTTTTT; CDR3aa: CATSREAGELFF
v_gene: TRBV7-2; j_gene: TRBJ2-7; abundance: few; d_gene: TRBD1; CDR3nt: TGTGCCAGCAAGCCCTGGGGGACAGGCTACGAGCAGTACTTC; CDR3aa: CASKPWGTGYEQYF
v_gene: TRBV6-1; j_gene: TRBJ2-1; abundance: many; d_gene: NA; CDR3nt: TGTGCCAGCACACGGGGGCGCATAATCGATGAGCAGTTCTTC; CDR3aa: CASTRGRIIDEQFF
v_gene: TRBV6-6; j_gene: TRBJ2-7; abundance: NA; d_gene: NA; CDR3nt: TGTGCCAGCAGTTACCAGCCGGGTCCACAACCCTACGAGCAGTACTTC; CDR3aa: CASSYQPGPQPYEQYF
v_gene: TRBV4-1; j_gene: TRBJ2-7; abundance: many; d_gene: NA; CDR3nt: TGCGCCAGCAGCCAAGATCCGGGCCCCCGGGACGAGCAGTACTTC; CDR3aa: CASSQDPGPRDEQYF
v_gene: TRBV11-2; j_gene: TRBJ2-7; abundance: few; d_gene: NA; CDR3nt: TGTGCCAGCAGCTCAGGGGCTAGTTCATCCTACGAGCAGTACTTC; CDR3aa: CASSSGASSSYEQYF
v_gene: TRBV9; j_gene: TRBJ1-4; abundance: NA; d_gene: NA; CDR3nt: TGTGCCAGCAGCGCGTGGGGGGACTCTGATGAAAAACTGTTTTTT; CDR3aa: CASSAWGDSDEKLFF
v_gene: TRBV6-5; j_gene: TRBJ2-4; abundance: NA; d_gene: TRBD1; CDR3nt: TGTGCCAGCAGCCGATTCGGACAGGCCAGGTACATTCAGTACTTC; CDR3aa: CASSRFGQARYIQYF
v_gene: TRBV7-2; j_gene: TRBJ2-1; abundance: few; d_gene: NA; CDR3nt: TGTGCCAGCAGCTTTTCCACAAGCTCCTACAATGAGCAGTTCTTC; CDR3aa: CASSFSTSSYNEQFF
v_gene: TRBV15; j_gene: TRBJ2-1; abundance: NA; d_gene: TRBD2; CDR3nt: TGTGCCACCAGCAGAGAGGTAGCGGGAGACAATGAGCAGTTCTTC; CDR3aa: CATSREVAGDNEQFF
v_gene: TRBV6-5; j_gene: TRBJ2-1; abundance: NA; d_gene: NA; CDR3nt: TGTGCCAGCAGTTACCGGAGCGATGGGGCCGATGAGCAGTTCTTC; CDR3aa: CASSYRSDGADEQFF
v_gene: TRBV29-1; j_gene: TRBJ1-5; abundance: NA; d_gene: TRBD1; CDR3nt: TGCAGCGTGGACAGGGGAGAGGGAGCCCAGCACTTT; CDR3aa: CSVDRGEGAQHF
v_gene: TRBV29-1; j_gene: TRBJ2-7; abundance: few; d_gene: NA; CDR3nt: TGCAGCGTTGTTAGCTTGGGCCCCTCCTACGAGCAGTACTTC; CDR3aa: CSVVSLGPSYEQYF
v_gene: TRBV5-4; j_gene: TRBJ1-5; abundance: NA; d_gene: TRBD1; CDR3nt: TGTGCCAGCAGCTCGGACAGGGGACTCAATCAGCCCCAGCATTTT; CDR3aa: CASSSDRGLNQPQHF
v_gene: TRBV5-1; j_gene: TRBJ2-1; abundance: NA; d_gene: TRBD2; CDR3nt: TGCGCCAGCTTTAGCGGGAACAATGAGCAGTTCTTC; CDR3aa: CASFSGNNEQFF
v_gene: TRBV29-1; j_gene: TRBJ2-7; abundance: few; d_gene: TRBD2; CDR3nt: TGCAGCGCTAGCGGGGGAGGCTCCTACGAGCAGTACTTC; CDR3aa: CSASGGGSYEQYF
v_gene: TRBV5-5; j_gene: TRBJ2-1; abundance: few; d_gene: TRBD2; CDR3nt: TGTGCCAGCAGCTTGACTAGCGGGAGGGCCGGGGAGCAGTTCTTC; CDR3aa: CASSLTSGRAGEQFF
v_gene: TRBV14; j_gene: TRBJ2-1; abundance: few; d_gene: NA; CDR3nt: TGTGCCAGCAGCCGCGACTCGGCCTCCTACAATGAGCAGTTCTTC; CDR3aa: CASSRDSASYNEQFF
v_gene: TRBV4-1; j_gene: TRBJ2-6; abundance: few; d_gene: NA; CDR3nt: TGCGCCAGCAGCCCAAGCTCTGGGGCCAACGTCCTGACTTTC; CDR3aa: CASSPSSGANVLTF
v_gene: TRBV28; j_gene: TRBJ2-3; abundance: few; d_gene: NA; CDR3nt: TGTGCCAGCAGTTTAAATCTCCGGGACACCGCTAGCACAGATACGCAGTATTTT; CDR3aa: CASSLNLRDTASTDTQYF
v_gene: TRBV13; j_gene: TRBJ2-5; abundance: NA; d_gene: TRBD1; CDR3nt: TGTGCCAGCAGCTCCCGGGACAGGGCGGGAGAGACCCAGTACTTC; CDR3aa: CASSSRDRAGETQYF
v_gene: TRBV28; j_gene: TRBJ2-6; abundance: NA; d_gene: TRBD2; CDR3nt: TGTGCCAGCACCGGGACCGTGGGTGTGCGGGAGTTCTCTGGGGCCAACGTCCTGACTTTC; CDR3aa: CASTGTVGVREFSGANVLTF